Listed below are T cell receptor beta chains from one sample, sequenced in a study of cytomegalovirus exposure and HLA in healthy donors. Clones were read by immunoSEQ multiplex PCR, and TCRdb kept only the in-frame ones, dropping some. The table includes under 200,000 clones, roughly 77% detected once. Sequenced: PBMCs. The receptors come from a man between 35 and 55 years old in good health and CMV-seropositive. CDR3s include the opening cysteine and the closing phenylalanine or tryptophan. Fields, in order: clone size, V gene, J gene, CDR3 length, D gene, CDR3 DNA, CDR3 protein. A D gene is named only where the DNA matches it firmly. Clone size is shown for a subset of rows, as once, few, many or a class of expanded clone.

size: NA; V: TRBV6-6; J: TRBJ2-7; length: 14; D: NA; DNA: TGTGCCAGCAGTTACGTACAGTCCAACTACGAGCAGTACTTC; CDR3: CASSYVQSNYEQYF
size: NA; V: TRBV15; J: TRBJ1-2; length: 14; D: NA; DNA: TGTGCCACCAGCGGGGGGGGAGCTAACTATGGCTACACCTTC; CDR3: CATSGGGANYGYTF
size: NA; V: TRBV11-2; J: TRBJ2-3; length: 19; D: TRBD2; DNA: TGTGCCAGCAGCTTAGAACCCCCCGGACTAGCGGGGAGCACAGATACGCAGTATTTT; CDR3: CASSLEPPGLAGSTDTQYF
size: NA; V: TRBV5-1; J: TRBJ2-2; length: 16; D: TRBD1; DNA: TGCGCCAGCAGCATCGGACAGGTTGTTAACACCGGGGAGCTGTTTTTT; CDR3: CASSIGQVVNTGELFF
size: NA; V: TRBV15; J: TRBJ2-1; length: 16; D: TRBD1; DNA: TGTGCCACCAGCGAAGACAGGGGGCTGGCCTACAATGAGCAGTTCTTC; CDR3: CATSEDRGLAYNEQFF
size: NA; V: TRBV11-1; J: TRBJ2-3; length: 15; D: NA; DNA: TGTGCCAGCAGCTTAGGGCTCTTCTTATCAGATACGCAGTATTTT; CDR3: CASSLGLFLSDTQYF
size: few; V: TRBV30; J: TRBJ1-5; length: 13; D: NA; DNA: TGTGCCTGGAGTGAACAAAGCAATCAGCCCCAGCATTTT; CDR3: CAWSEQSNQPQHF
size: once; V: TRBV6-5; J: TRBJ1-3; length: 11; D: TRBD1; DNA: TGTGCCAGCAGTTACATGACAGGGTTATATTTT; CDR3: CASSYMTGLYF
size: NA; V: TRBV5-6; J: TRBJ2-5; length: 12; D: NA; DNA: TGTGCCAGCAGCTTGCCGGGGGAGACCCAGTACTTC; CDR3: CASSLPGETQYF
size: NA; V: TRBV7-9; J: TRBJ1-1; length: 14; D: NA; DNA: TGTGCCAGCAGCTTAGCCGCAGGGTTGAATGAAGCTTTCTTT; CDR3: CASSLAAGLNEAFF